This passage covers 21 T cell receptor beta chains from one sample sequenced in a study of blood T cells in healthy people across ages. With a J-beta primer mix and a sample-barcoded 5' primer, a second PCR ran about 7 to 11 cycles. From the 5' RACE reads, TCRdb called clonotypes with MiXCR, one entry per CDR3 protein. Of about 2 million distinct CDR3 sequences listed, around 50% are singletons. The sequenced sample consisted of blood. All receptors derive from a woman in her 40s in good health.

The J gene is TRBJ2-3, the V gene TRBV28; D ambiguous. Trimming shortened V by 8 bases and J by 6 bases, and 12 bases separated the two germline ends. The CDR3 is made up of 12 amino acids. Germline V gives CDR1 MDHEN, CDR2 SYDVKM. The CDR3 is CASRPREDTQYF. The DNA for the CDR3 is TGTGCCAGCCGCCCACGAGAGGATACGCAGTATTTT. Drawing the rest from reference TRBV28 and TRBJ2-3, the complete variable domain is DVKVTQSSRYLVKRTGEKVFLECVQDMDHENMFWYRQDPGLGLRLIYFSYDVKMKEKGDIPEGYSVSREKKERFSLILESASTNQTSMYLCASRPREDTQYFGPGTRLTVL.

The CDR3 loop reads CASSGDRGPFNEQYF. DNA of the CDR3: TGCGCCAGCAGCGGAGACAGGGGGCCTTTCAATGAGCAGTACTTC. The chain employs TRBV5-1 and TRBJ2-7; TRBD1 aligns across 10 bases. With V trimmed by 4 bases and J by 7 bases, 11 bases remained unmatched. This CDR3 comprises 15 residues. Germline CDR1 reads SGHRS; CDR2 reads YFSETQ.

In DNA, the CDR3 is TGTGCCACCAGTGATTTCACAGGGCGAACGTACAATGAGCAGTACTTC. It specifies CATSDFTGRTYNEQYF. The chain uses TRBV24-1 and TRBJ2-7; D is possibly TRBD1 (6 bases). This CDR3 region has 16 residues. The V gene's germline CDR1 is KGHDR and CDR2 SFDVKD. V was shortened by 1 base and J by 7 bases, with 19 bases between the two germline ends.

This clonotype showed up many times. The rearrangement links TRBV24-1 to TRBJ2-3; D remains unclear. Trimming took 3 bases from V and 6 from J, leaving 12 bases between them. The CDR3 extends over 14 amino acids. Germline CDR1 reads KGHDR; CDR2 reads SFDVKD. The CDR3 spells CATSDADLLDTQYF. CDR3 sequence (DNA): TGTGCCACCAGTGATGCGGACCTTCTGGATACGCAGTATTTT.

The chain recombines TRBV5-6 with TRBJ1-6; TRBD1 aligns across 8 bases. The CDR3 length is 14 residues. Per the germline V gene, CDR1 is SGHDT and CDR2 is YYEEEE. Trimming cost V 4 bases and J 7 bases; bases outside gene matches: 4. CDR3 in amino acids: CASSRTGRNSPLHF. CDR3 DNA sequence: TGTGCCAGCAGCCGGACAGGGAGGAATTCACCCCTCCACTTT.

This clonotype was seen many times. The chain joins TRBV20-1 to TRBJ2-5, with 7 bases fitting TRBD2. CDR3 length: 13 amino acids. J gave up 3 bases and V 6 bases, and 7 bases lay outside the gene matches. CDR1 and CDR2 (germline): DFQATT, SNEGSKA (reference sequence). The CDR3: CSAPPSGEETQYF. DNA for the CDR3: TGCAGTGCGCCGCCTAGCGGTGAAGAGACCCAGTACTTC.

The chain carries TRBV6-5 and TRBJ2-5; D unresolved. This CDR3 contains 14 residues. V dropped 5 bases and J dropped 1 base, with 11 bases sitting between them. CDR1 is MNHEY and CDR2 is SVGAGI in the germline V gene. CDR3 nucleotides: TGTGCCAGCAGTACAGCAGTGACCCAAGAGACCCAGTACTTC. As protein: CASSTAVTQETQYF.

The CDR3 DNA follows: TGTGCCACCAGTGAACCGGGACGGGGGGTGAATGAGCAGTACTTC. It specifies CATSEPGRGVNEQYF. This sequence joins TRBV24-1 and TRBJ2-7, with 7 bases fitting TRBD2. Germline V gene lookup returns CDR1 KGHDR and CDR2 SFDVKD. J lost 7 bases, V lost 4 bases, and 12 bases had no gene match. CDR3 size: 15 residues.

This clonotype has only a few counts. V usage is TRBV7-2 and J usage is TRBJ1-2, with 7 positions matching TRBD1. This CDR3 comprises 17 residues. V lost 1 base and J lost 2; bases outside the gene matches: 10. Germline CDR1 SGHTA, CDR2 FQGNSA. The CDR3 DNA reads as TGTGCCAGCAGCTTAGAGCCCTTGGGACAGACCAACTATGGCTACACCTTC. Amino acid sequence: CASSLEPLGQTNYGYTF.

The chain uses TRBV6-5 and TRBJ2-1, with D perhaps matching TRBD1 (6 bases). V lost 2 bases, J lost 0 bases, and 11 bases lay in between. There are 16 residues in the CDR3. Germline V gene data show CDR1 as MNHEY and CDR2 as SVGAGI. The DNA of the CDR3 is TGTGCCAGCAGTTACCGGACAGCCGGCTCCTACAATGAGCAGTTCTTC. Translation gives CASSYRTAGSYNEQFF.

The DNA of the CDR3 is TGTGCCAGCAGTTACTCGGTGACTAGCGGAGTGTACCAAGAGACCCAGTACTTC. Translating it yields CASSYSVTSGVYQETQYF. The V and J genes are TRBV6-2 or TRBV6-3 and TRBJ2-5; TRBD2 aligns across 9 bases. The V segment lost 0 bases and the J segment 0 bases; nucleotides outside the gene matches: 8. The CDR3 runs to 18 residues. CDR1 and CDR2 from the germline V gene are MNHEY and SVGEGT.

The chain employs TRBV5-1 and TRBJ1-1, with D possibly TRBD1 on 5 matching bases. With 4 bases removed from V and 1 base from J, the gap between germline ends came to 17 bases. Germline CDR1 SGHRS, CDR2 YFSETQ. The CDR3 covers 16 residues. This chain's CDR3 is CASSKDTLNPNTEAFF. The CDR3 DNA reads TGCGCCAGCAGCAAGGACACATTAAATCCGAACACTGAAGCTTTCTTT.

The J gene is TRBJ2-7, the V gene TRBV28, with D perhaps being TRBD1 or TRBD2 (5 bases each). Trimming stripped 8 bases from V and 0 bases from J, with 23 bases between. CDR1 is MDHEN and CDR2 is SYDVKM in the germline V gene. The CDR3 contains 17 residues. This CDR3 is CASCSVIESGSSYEQYF. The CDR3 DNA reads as TGTGCCAGCTGCTCCGTAATTGAGTCAGGGAGCTCCTACGAGCAGTACTTC.

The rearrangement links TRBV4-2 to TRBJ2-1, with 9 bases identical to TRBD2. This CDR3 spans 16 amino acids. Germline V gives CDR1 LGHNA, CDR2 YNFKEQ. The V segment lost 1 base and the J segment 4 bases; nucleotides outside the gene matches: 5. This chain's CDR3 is CASSQVSSGGYNEQFF. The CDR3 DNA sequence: TGTGCCAGCAGCCAAGTCAGTAGCGGGGGATACAATGAGCAGTTCTTC.

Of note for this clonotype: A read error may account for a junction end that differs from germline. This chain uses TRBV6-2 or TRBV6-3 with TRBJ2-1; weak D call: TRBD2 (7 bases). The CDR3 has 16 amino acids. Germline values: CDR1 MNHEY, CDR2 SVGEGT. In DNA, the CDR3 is TGTGCCAGCAGTCAGAGGGTGCGGGGGCCTTACAATGGGCAGTTCTTC. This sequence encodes CASSQRVRGPYNGQFF.

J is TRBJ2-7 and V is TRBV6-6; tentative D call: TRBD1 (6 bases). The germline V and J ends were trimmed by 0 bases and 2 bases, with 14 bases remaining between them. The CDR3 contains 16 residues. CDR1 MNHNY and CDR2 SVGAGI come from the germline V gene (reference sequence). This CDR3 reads CASSYSWDKQTYEQYF. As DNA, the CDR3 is TGTGCCAGCAGTTACTCTTGGGACAAACAAACCTACGAGCAGTACTTC.

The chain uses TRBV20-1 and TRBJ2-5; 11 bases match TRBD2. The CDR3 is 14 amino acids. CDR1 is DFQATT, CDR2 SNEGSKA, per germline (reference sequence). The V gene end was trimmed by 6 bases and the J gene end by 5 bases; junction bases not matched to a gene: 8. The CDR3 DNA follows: TGCAGTGCGGATCATAGCGGGAGGGGGGAGACCCAGTACTTC. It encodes CSADHSGRGETQYF.

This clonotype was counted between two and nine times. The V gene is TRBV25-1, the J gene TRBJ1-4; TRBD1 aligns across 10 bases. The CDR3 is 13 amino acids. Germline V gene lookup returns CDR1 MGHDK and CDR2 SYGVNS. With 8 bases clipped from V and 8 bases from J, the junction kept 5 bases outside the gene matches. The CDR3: CASRGQGREKLFF. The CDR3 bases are TGTGCCAGCCGGGGACAGGGGAGGGAAAAACTGTTTTTT.

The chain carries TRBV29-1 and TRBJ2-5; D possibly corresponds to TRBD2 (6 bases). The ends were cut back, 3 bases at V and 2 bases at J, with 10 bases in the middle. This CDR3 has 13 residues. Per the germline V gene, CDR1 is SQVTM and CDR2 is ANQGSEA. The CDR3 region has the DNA TGCAGCGTTGATGGAGGGGTACAAGAGACCCAGTACTTC. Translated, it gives CSVDGGVQETQYF.

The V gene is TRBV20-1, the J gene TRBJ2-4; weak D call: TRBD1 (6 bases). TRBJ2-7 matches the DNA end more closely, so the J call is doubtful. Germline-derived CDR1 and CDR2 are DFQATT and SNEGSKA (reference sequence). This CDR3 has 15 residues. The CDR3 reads CSAIGAQGTTYEQYF. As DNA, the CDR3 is TGCAGTGCTATAGGGGCGCAGGGGACAACCTACGAGCAGTACTTC.

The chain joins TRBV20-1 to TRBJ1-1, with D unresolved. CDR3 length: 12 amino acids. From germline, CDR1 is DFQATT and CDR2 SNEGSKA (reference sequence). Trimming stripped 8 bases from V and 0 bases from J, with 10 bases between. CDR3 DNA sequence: TGCAGTTCTGGACGGGTGAACACTGAAGCTTTCTTT. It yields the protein CSSGRVNTEAFF.